This TCR beta chain emerged from a study of breast tumors, draining lymph nodes, adjacent tissues. Whole-study results and caveats: Findings are consistent with lymph node origin and intratumoral expansion of most tumor T cells. Tumor TCR diversity was below lymph nodes but above nontumor tissue. That most tumor T cells come from lymph nodes remained unproven. Luminal-like breast cancer showed significantly higher tumor–nontumor repertoire similarity than basal-like.

Samples came from axillary lymph nodes draining the breast cancer. TCRdb itself ran the multiplex PCR reads through MiXCR, one entry per CDR3 protein. The sample records about 180,000 distinct CDR3 sequences, approximately 33% being singletons. This clonotype came up many times. Its target is unknown. Germline V gene sequence: CDR1 SGHVS, CDR2 FQNEAQ. This CDR3 has 18 residues. Trimming cost V 5 bases and J 0 bases; bases outside gene matches: 12. This receptor was identified in a female donor with breast cancer. Some clones in this sample may be carry-over from other donors' samples. The specimen was axillary lymph node tissue. The chain links TRBV7-8 to TRBJ1-2; 10 positions match TRBD1. In nucleotides, the CDR3 is TGTGCCAGCAGCCTTCGGACAGGGGGATCTTTTGCTAACTATGGCTACACCTTC. Translation: CASSLRTGGSFANYGYTF.